This paragraph reports one T cell receptor (beta chain). It has no known antigen specificity. No per-base quality is available; no much larger clone lies one base away. The collaborating institutions used their own protocols to collect whole blood in K2EDTA tubes. Collaborator samples were shipped for TCRbeta analysis as frozen whole blood, isolated PBMCs, or DNA extracted from either sample type. This record belongs to a study of blood T cell repertoires in COVID-19 (dated by TCRdb to the early 2020s). About the investigation overall: Collaborator samples came from the United States, Italy and Spain and covered acute and convalescent phases of COVID-19. The prospective study material was composed of cDNA or gDNA derived from T cells, B-cell-depleted T cells, or PBMCs. Subjects who had been exposed to COVID-19, were actively infected with it, or had recovered from it provided the deeply sampled blood TCRbeta repertoires that made up the dataset. The repertoires were released in a freely available public database meant as a resource for research on the immune response to SARS-CoV-2. Samples came from the ongoing ImmuneRACE study (first 160 participants) plus 1,254 subjects from 6 global collaborators. Sample metadata almost always included a de-identified subject ID, COVID-19 status, age in years and sex. HLA class I and class II types, where available, came from metadata supplied by the sample provider rather than from assay-based typing.

Results the study describes overall, beyond this receptor: Clinical and demographic metadata were provided uncurated, with the amount varying by source and participant.

Measured from the cysteine to the phenylalanine, the CDR3 is 19 residues long. Only the CDR3 DNA is retained, 57 bases long and in frame from the first base. Trimming takes 0 bases from V and 8 bases from J, and the germline ends sit 27 bases apart. CDR1 and CDR2 are drawn from the germline V gene: MGHRA, YSYEKL. TCRbeta CDR3 regions were amplified from genomic DNA by means of the immunoSEQ Assay, a bias-controlled multiplex PCR. For the original study's pipeline: Nucleated cell counts per sample were estimated from amplification of reference gene primers within the assay. Sequence reads were collapsed and filtered to measure the absolute abundance of every unique TCRbeta CDR3 rearrangement. For each sample, productive Simpson clonality was calculated as the square root of Simpson's diversity index across productive rearrangements. Imported from immuneACCESS, the table was reduced by TCRdb to in-frame sequences with V and J called. These copies leave out some clones; in studies compared against another copy, an unresolved V gene accounts for under half, and the cause of the remainder is not known. The D gene and trimming were derived from the DNA, and the V and J assignments and clone size from that table. The sample includes around 76,000 clones, with more than 65% observed a single time. The leading ten clones occupy approximately 0.83% of the sample.

The TCR comes from a woman in her sixties or seventies with acute or convalescent COVID-19. Material: peripheral blood. Rearrangement joined TRBV4-1 to TRBJ2-3, with a tentative D gene TRBD2 over 7 matching bases. The CDR3 reads as follows: CASSQDKGHQGGRGGTQYF. The DNA sequence is as follows: TGCGCCAGCAGCCAAGATAAGGGCCATCAGGGCGGAAGGGGGGGTACGCAGTATTTT.